This entry concerns a single TCR beta chain. No cognate antigen has been identified for it. No much larger clone is present one base from it, and per-base qualities are unavailable. The cohort was made up of 666 healthy bone marrow donors. Cohort members were all nominally healthy when sampled, although unrecorded immune exposures were likely present. The donor was CMV seronegative and was included in the group of a few hundred seronegative cohort members. A peripheral blood sample was provided by each donor, and peripheral blood mononuclear cells were used for TCR beta sequencing. The Qiagen DNeasy Blood Extraction Kit was used to extract genomic DNA from the blood cell samples. Including the terminal cysteine and phenylalanine, the CDR3 comprises 16 residues. Only the CDR3 region is kept as DNA, spanning 48 bases read in frame from base 1. Relative to germline, V is 5 bases shorter and J is 5 bases shorter, with 20 bases between their ends. Taken from the germline V gene (reference sequence), the CDR1 and CDR2 loops are LNHDA and SQIVND.

Libraries were constructed by the immunoSEQ multiplex PCR assay. A mixture of 60 forward primers for TCR Vbeta segments and 13 reverse primers for TCR Jbeta segments was used in the multiplex PCR. The CDR3 region of rearranged TCR beta genes was amplified from genomic DNA with a multiplex PCR assay. Amplified TCR beta libraries were sequenced as 87-base-pair reads on the Illumina HiSeq System. The authors' pipeline ran thus. A later analysis tallied some 79 million unique TCR beta chains across the 666 repertoires, and approximately 12 million of those chains were shared by two or more donors. Raw reads were error-corrected and collapsed into unique sequences with a nearest-neighbor algorithm that merged closely related sequences to remove PCR and sequencing errors. To assign V, D and J gene segments, CDR3 sequences were aligned to IMGT reference sequences. For a sequence to be retained, a match of at least six nucleotides to both a V gene segment and a J gene segment was required. Rearrangements were classified as productive when the CDR3 lacked stop codons and remained in frame with V and J, and all other rearrangements were classified as non-productive. Following IMGT convention, CDR3 was defined as the stretch from the second conserved V-encoded cysteine up to the conserved J-encoded phenylalanine. The earlier analysis of a few hundred of the donors excluded sequences that lacked an unambiguous match to a single V gene segment. An earlier analysis of 500 to 700 of the donors classified V segments as functional when productive rearrangements were above 56.7% and as segregating when the standard deviation between donors was above 5%. A statistical classification framework was built to diagnose cytomegalovirus status from the catalog of TCR beta chain sequences. In a later analysis, TCR nucleotide sequences were compared against IMGT/GENE-DB human TR gene sequences so that V and J genes could be assigned. A later analysis assigned CDR3 sequences and most-parsimonious VDJ recombination scenarios with the TCRdist pipeline. In a later analysis, every TCR beta chain was defined by the combination of its CDR3 amino acid sequence and its V-gene family, and reads without a unique V-gene family were dropped. A later analysis removed 600 or so highly shared, low-generation-probability nucleotide sequences to deal with suspected cross-contamination and a sequencing artifact. In a later analysis, a clonal expansion index was calculated for each public chain from normalized within-repertoire ranks of inferred template counts. In a later analysis, generation probabilities were computed with a VDJ recombination model fitted to out-of-frame rearrangements, and the resulting probabilities were checked against IGoR. A later analysis scored TCR-TCR, TCR-HLA and TCR-CMV co-occurrence with hypergeometric tests, applying a repertoire-size bias correction to TCR pairs. False discovery rates were estimated in a later analysis by permuting HLA or CMV assignments 20 times. A later analysis grouped co-occurring TCRs with DBSCAN, adding TCRdist sequence similarity when clustering within HLA-allele-positive subsets. For co-occurrence clustering, repertoires with fewer than 30,000 or more than 120,000 public chains were excluded, along with five repertoires with anomalous nucleotide sharing. The immuneACCESS repertoire file appears here via TCRdb, limited to in-frame rearrangements. These files lack a portion of the clones; in checked studies, under half of the deficit traces to unresolved V genes, and the cause of the others is not known. V, J and clone size are those of that table, while D and trimming were read from the DNA. The sample table holds about 130,000 clones, of which around three quarters were seen once. 1% of the sample comes from the top ten.

This record comes from a study of cytomegalovirus exposure and HLA in healthy donors (dated by TCRdb to about 2017). Regarding the complete study: According to an earlier analysis of around 600 of the donors, roughly 180 million T cells yielded 90 million to 140 million unique TCR beta sequences and 276 Gb of sequence data. Of the 398 genotyped donors, roughly 76% were placed in the genetic ancestry cluster associated with self-reported Caucasian donors. The later analysis used no new phenotypic data to find candidate immune exposures, relying instead on TCR beta sequences and their occurrence across donors. A later genetic analysis took genome-wide SNP genotypes for about 55% of the roughly 670 donors and used that subset as a discovery cohort. To predict cytomegalovirus infection status, the study brought together high-throughput TCR immunosequencing, statistical association of individual TCRs with disease status, and machine learning. The study aimed to test whether cataloging public T cell receptors could reveal signatures of past pathogen exposure. Using immunosequencing, the study profiled T cell repertoires from 500 to 800 subjects and related those repertoires to cytomegalovirus serostatus. Roughly five DR-DQ haplotypes were treated as single units for association and clustering because of strong linkage in the cohort. An early release that covered several hundred HLA-typed donors contained about 300 gigabases of sequencing data and 65 million to 100 million unique TCR sequences. All discovery cohort repertoires had been generated on a single sequencing platform. A separate validation cohort of roughly 120 different subjects was used in addition to the 666-subject first cohort. Across 300 to 500 genotyped donors of the cohort, an average of 235,054 unique TCR beta nucleotide sequences per donor were sequenced, and about a sixth of those sequences were non-productive. In an earlier analysis of roughly 600 of the donors, high-throughput TCR beta sequencing was used to judge whether each TCR beta V gene segment behaved as functional or pseudogenic. HLA typing included class I and class II loci at four-digit resolution. Donor age, sex, ethnicity and CMV serostatus were compiled together with the repertoire data. A later analysis re-examined previously published TCR beta repertoires from 610 or so donors and added high-resolution HLA genotyping to investigate patterns of TCR occurrence. Typing coverage differed by locus: A, B, C, DRB1 and DQB1 were typed in roughly 620-640 donors, DQA1 in 522, DPA1 in 600 to 610, and DPB1 in about 450. General study outcomes and caveats: According to a later analysis, TCR association rates differed among HLA loci, with DRB1 alleles showing the most associated TCRs and HLA-C alleles showing the fewest. The cohort was sequenced for TCR beta chains only, and without alpha or paired-chain data the features that could be detected were limited. In a later analysis, several top co-occurrence clusters were reported to appear linked to parvovirus B19, influenza, CMV and Epstein-Barr virus. Specific HLA alleles were associated with over 15,000 TCR beta sequences at a false discovery rate of 0.05 in a later analysis. Across donors, most TCR sequences were observed very rarely, whereas some public TCRs were present in many individuals. Cytomegalovirus status was reported to be diagnosed by the classifier with high specificity and sensitivity in both the original and validation cohorts. A later genetic analysis reported fewer N-insertions in productive TCRs among donors in an Asian-associated ancestry cluster than the roughly 640-donor mean. A further reported finding was that TCR beta sequences accurately predicted the HLA-A and HLA-B alleles for most subjects in the first cohort. The study gave a list of roughly 150 TCR beta chains associated with cytomegalovirus. A group of highly shared sequence variants was considered likely to be a technical artifact of the sequencing pipeline. In a later genetic analysis, a missense DCLRE1C variant was associated with V-gene and J-gene trimming of TCR beta chains, and the association was replicated in an independent cohort. Compared with equally common non-associated chains, HLA-associated TCR beta chains in a later analysis were more clonally expanded and had lower generation probabilities. Because HLA typing was unavailable for some donors at each locus, only the typed subset was used in association tests. Roughly uniform sequencing depth across donors was assumed in presence/absence analyses, although this assumption may not hold. CMV serostatus was the only immune exposure information available for the cohort. Assigning TCR associations to individual alleles was difficult when HLA alleles, especially DR and DQ, strongly co-occurred. The earlier analysis of 587 of the donors excluded 15 to 20 rarely observed V segments, including chromosome 9 orphons, because counts were too low. According to the authors, the approach could potentially be generalized to other disease states and immunological phenotypes. Some IMGT-functional V segments, including TRBV6-2 and TRBV6-3, could not be distinguished by the 87-base-pair reads and were therefore excluded. A few of the identified cytomegalovirus-associated TCR beta chains were confirmed in vitro to be specific for cytomegalovirus antigens. An earlier analysis of some 560 of the donors showed that most TCR beta V segments appeared in productive rearrangements either about 90% or about 30% of the time, which broadly matched IMGT annotations. In a later analysis, most CMV-associated TCR beta chains were found to appear HLA-restricted, with HLA associations seemingly driven largely by CMV exposure. Linkage disequilibrium might explain the correlated functional status among segregating V segments, but an unknown experimental factor could not be excluded.

The V and J segments used are TRBV19 and TRBJ2-3, with TRBD2 perhaps the D gene, on 6 matching bases. The clonotype originates from a man aged 40-50 years in good health and CMV-seronegative. The sample taken for sequencing was PBMCs. The encoded CDR3 is CASSARDSQGLDTQYF. At the DNA level, the sequence is TGTGCCAGTAGTGCCCGGGACTCTCAGGGCCTAGATACGCAGTATTTT.